This note documents a single TCR beta chain sequence. The V gene's germline CDR1 is SEHNR and CDR2 FQNEAQ (reference sequence). V was clipped by 4 bases and J by 5 bases, with 8 bases between them. The CDR3 is made up of 13 amino acids. The table came from immunoSEQ multiplex PCR; TCRdb's copy has only in-frame clones and leaves some out. The sample has around 53,000 clones, around 93% seen once; the top ten hold approximately 0.58%. This entry belongs to a study of T cell changes during pregnancy in multiple sclerosis. This TCR was sampled from a female donor with multiple sclerosis, enrolled in a pregnancy study. The chain has TRBV7-9 and TRBJ1-4; D is uncertain. The sequenced sample was CD4+ T cells from peripheral blood mononuclear cells, obtained after pregnancy. This CDR3 is CASSSLLNEKLFF. CDR3 nucleotide sequence: TGTGCCAGCAGCTCCCTCCTGAATGAAAAACTGTTTTTT.